These 9 T cell receptor beta chains share one sample of origin, sequenced in a study of beta chain features in type 1 diabetes. Every bit of the isolated RNA underwent reverse transcription, so sequencing read expressed TCRB transcripts. Here immunoSEQ multiplex PCR was the method, and the copy in TCRdb shows in-frame clones only, minus some. The profile shows 970,000 or so clones, 15% to 20% of them singletons. The source material was naive CD4+ T cells from blood. These TCRs come from a woman under 30 in good health.

The chain links TRBV4-3 to TRBJ2-7, with 8 bases fitting TRBD1. This CDR3 comprises 15 residues. After removal of 1 base from V and 6 bases from J, the junction contained 8 bases not matched to a gene. The germline V gene encodes CDR1 LGHNA and CDR2 YSLEER. The CDR3 here is CASSQATTGGSEQYF. The CDR3 bases are TGCGCCAGCAGCCAAGCTACCACAGGGGGGAGCGAGCAGTACTTC.

This sequence joins TRBV9 and TRBJ2-1; tentative D call: TRBD2 (5 bases). The CDR3 contains 14 residues. With 0 bases removed from V and 9 bases from J, the gap between germline ends came to 13 bases. Germline CDR1 SGDLS, CDR2 YYNGEE. The CDR3 is CASSVVEGVGEQFF. For the CDR3, the DNA is TGTGCCAGCAGCGTAGTCGAGGGCGTAGGTGAGCAGTTCTTC.

The chain joins TRBV13 to TRBJ2-5, with 12 bases fitting TRBD2. The ends lost 5 bases at V and 10 bases at J; junction bases unmatched: 5. CDR3 size: 13 residues. Germline V CDR1 and CDR2: PRHDT, FYEKMQ (reference sequence). DNA of the CDR3: TGTGCCAGCAGCCCGACTAGCGGGAGAGGCCAGTACTTC. Encoded protein: CASSPTSGRGQYF.

The CDR3 is CASSQEPLAGSMTQYF. CDR3 nucleotide sequence: TGTGCCAGCAGCCAAGAACCCCTAGCGGGATCGATGACCCAGTACTTC. This chain joins TRBV4-2 and TRBJ2-5; 9 nucleotides align to TRBD2. This CDR3 has 16 residues. V dropped 0 bases and J dropped 7; count of bases not matched to a gene: 9. Per the germline V gene, CDR1 is LGHNA and CDR2 is YNFKEQ.

This clone has just a few counts. This chain connects TRBV29-1 to TRBJ2-2; D is ambiguous. Trimming shortened V by 2 bases and J by 6 bases, and 4 bases separated the two germline ends. Germline CDR1 SQVTM, CDR2 ANQGSEA. The CDR3 has 11 residues. The CDR3 spells CSVETPGELFF. The DNA for the CDR3 is TGCAGCGTTGAAACCCCCGGGGAGCTGTTTTTT.

This clone was observed a few times. The chain couples TRBV2 to TRBJ2-3; 12 positions agree with TRBD2. The V and J ends lost 7 bases and 7 bases, in that order; junction bases with no gene match: 6. Germline assignment: CDR1 SNHLY and CDR2 FYNNEI. The CDR3 contains 14 residues. The CDR3 nucleotides read TGTGCCAGCACTGGGACTAGCGGGCCAAATACGCAGTATTTT. Its translation: CASTGTSGPNTQYF.

This clone was seen more than once but under ten times. The sample has other DNA sequences that encode this CDR3 too. J is TRBJ1-1 and V is TRBV6-5; possible D gene TRBD1, 6 bases. V was cut by 6 bases and J by 5 bases, with 13 bases left in between. Germline CDR1 is MNHEY and CDR2 is SVGAGI. The CDR3 contains 13 residues. CDR3 DNA: TGTGCCAGCAGCCCACAGGGAGATACTGAAGCTTTCTTT. Translation: CASSPQGDTEAFF.

The V call is TRBV18, the J call TRBJ1-1; TRBD1 is a possible D gene (6 bases). Germline V lookup: CDR1 KGHSH, CDR2 LQKENI. The CDR3 extends over 17 amino acids. Trimming pared 2 bases from V and 5 bases from J, leaving 21 bases between. DNA of the CDR3: TGTGCCAGCTCACCATCAAGGACAGAGGTGGTATTGACTGAAGCTTTCTTT. This translates into CASSPSRTEVVLTEAFF.

Written as DNA, the CDR3 is TGTGCCAGCAGTGAAGCCTGGGGAGGCCACGAGACCCAGTACTTC. It encodes CASSEAWGGHETQYF. V gene TRBV6-1 combines with J gene TRBJ2-5; tentatively, D is TRBD2 (6 bases). The V and J ends lost 0 bases and 5 bases respectively, with 13 bases between them. Germline CDR1 is MNHNS and CDR2 is SASEGT. The CDR3 runs 15 residues.